This paragraph covers one T cell receptor (beta chain) sequence. Expressed TCRB transcripts were sequenced, since all the RNA that had been isolated was reverse transcribed. Clones were read by immunoSEQ multiplex PCR, and TCRdb kept only the in-frame ones, dropping some. The repertoire has under 550,000 clones, roughly an eighth of them found once; the top ten carry roughly 0.046%. V lost 5 bases and J lost 3, with 16 bases in between. Germline CDR1 is SGHTA and CDR2 is FQGNSA. This CDR3 comprises 15 residues. This sample stems from a study of beta chain features in type 1 diabetes. This TCR was recovered from a woman aged 18-29 years in good health. The genes are TRBV7-2 and TRBJ1-2, with D perhaps TRBD1 (5 bases). Sequencing was done on a sample of naive CD4+ T cells from blood. In DNA form, the CDR3 reads TGTGCCAGCAGCAACCGACGGGGGTACCACTATGGCTACACCTTC. The encoded protein is CASSNRRGYHYGYTF.